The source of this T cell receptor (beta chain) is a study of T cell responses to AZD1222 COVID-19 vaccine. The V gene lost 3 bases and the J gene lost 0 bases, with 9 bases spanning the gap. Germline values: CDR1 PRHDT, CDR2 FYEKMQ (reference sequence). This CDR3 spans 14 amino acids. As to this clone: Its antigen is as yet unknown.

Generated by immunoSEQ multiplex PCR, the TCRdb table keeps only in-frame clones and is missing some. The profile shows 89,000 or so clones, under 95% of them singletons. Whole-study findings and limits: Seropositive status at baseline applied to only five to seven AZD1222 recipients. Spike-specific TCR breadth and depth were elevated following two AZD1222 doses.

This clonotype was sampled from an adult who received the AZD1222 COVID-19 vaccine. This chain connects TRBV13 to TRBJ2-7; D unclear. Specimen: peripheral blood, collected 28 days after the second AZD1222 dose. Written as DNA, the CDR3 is TGTGCCAGCAGCTTCAGGACCATCTCCTACGAGCAGTACTTC. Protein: CASSFRTISYEQYF.